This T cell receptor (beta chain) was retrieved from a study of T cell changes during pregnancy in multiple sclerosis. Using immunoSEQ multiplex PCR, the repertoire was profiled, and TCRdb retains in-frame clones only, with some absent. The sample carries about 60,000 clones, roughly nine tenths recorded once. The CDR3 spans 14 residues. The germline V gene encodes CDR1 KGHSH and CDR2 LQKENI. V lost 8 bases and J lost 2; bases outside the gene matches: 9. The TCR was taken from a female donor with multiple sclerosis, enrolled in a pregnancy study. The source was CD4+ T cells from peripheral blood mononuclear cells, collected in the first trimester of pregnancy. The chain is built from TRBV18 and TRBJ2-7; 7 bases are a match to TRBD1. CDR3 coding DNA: TGTGCCAGCAGACAGGGTACGGGTCCCTACGAGCAGTACTTC. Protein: CASRQGTGPYEQYF.